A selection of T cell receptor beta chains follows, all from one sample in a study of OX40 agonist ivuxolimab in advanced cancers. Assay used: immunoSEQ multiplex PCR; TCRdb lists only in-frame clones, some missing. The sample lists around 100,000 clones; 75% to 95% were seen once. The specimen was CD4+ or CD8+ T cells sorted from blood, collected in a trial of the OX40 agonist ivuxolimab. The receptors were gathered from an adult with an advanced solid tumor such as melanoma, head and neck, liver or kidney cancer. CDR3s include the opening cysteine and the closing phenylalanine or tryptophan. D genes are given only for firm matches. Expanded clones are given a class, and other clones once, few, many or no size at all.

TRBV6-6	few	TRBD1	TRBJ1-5	TGTGCCAGCAGGCAGGACAGGGGGCGATTTCAGCCCCAGCATTTT	CASRQDRGRFQPQHF
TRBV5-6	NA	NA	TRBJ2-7	TGTGCCAGCAGCGGGGGGGCGCTGCGATCCTACGAGCAGTACTTC	CASSGGALRSYEQYF
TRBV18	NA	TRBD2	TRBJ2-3	TGTGCCAGCTCACGTGGGACTAGCGGGCCTGGAGATACGCAGTATTTT	CASSRGTSGPGDTQYF
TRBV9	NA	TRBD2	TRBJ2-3	TGTGCCAGCAGCGTATCTCTAGCGGGAGCGAGCACAGATACGCAGTATTTT	CASSVSLAGASTDTQYF
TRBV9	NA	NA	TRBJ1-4	TGTGCCAGCAGCGTAGGGCCACAGAATGAAAAACTGTTTTTT	CASSVGPQNEKLFF
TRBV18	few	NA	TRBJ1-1	TGTGCCAGCTCACCAAATCTGAACACTGAAGCTTTCTTT	CASSPNLNTEAFF
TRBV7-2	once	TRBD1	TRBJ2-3	TGTGCCAGCAGCACCCCAGGGGGCACGGCGGCAGATACGCAGTATTTT	CASSTPGGTAADTQYF
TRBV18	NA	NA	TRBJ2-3	TGTGCCAGCTCACCACCGACCCAAAGCACAGATACGCAGTATTTT	CASSPPTQSTDTQYF
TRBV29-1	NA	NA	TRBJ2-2	TGCAGCGTTTCCGACCATCCGAACACCGGGGAGCTGTTTTTT	CSVSDHPNTGELFF
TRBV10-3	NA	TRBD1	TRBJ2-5	TGTGCCATCAGTGAGTCTACAGGGGTTAGGGAGACCCAGTACTTC	CAISESTGVRETQYF
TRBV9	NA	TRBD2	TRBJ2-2	TGTGCCAGCAGCCCAATGGGACTAGCGGAGAACACCGGGGAGCTGTTTTTT	CASSPMGLAENTGELFF
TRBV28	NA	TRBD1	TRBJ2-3	TGTGCCAGCGGGAGACAGGGGAGCACAGATACGCAGTATTTT	CASGRQGSTDTQYF
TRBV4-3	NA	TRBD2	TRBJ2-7	TGCGCCAGCAGCCAAGGACGGTCGCGGGAGGAACACGCGCAGTACTTC	CASSQGRSREEHAQYF
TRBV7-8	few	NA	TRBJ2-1	TGTGCCAGCAGCGGGGGGGGCAGGAGCAATGAGCAGTTCTTC	CASSGGGRSNEQFF
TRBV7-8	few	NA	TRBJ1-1	TGTGCCAGCAGCCCCGGGATGAACACTGAAGCTTTCTTT	CASSPGMNTEAFF
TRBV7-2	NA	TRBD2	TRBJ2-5	TGTGCCAGCAGCTTAGGTTCTAGCGGAGGCCAAGAGACCCAGTACTTC	CASSLGSSGGQETQYF
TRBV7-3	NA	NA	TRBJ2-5	TGTGCCAGCAGCCCGGCCAAAGTCGCAGCACAAGAGACCCAGTACTTC	CASSPAKVAAQETQYF
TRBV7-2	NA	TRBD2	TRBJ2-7	TGTGCCAGCAGCTTAGACCCAGCGGGAGGCAACGAGCAGTACTTC	CASSLDPAGGNEQYF
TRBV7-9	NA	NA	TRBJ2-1	TGTGCCAGCCGTAACCAGATCCCAGAGGATGAGCAGTTCTTC	CASRNQIPEDEQFF
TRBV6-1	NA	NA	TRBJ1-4	TGTGCCAGCAGTGGAACGGGAGGGTATAATGAAAAACTGTTTTTT	CASSGTGGYNEKLFF
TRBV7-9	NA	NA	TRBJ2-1	TGTGCCAGCACGCCGCTAGTTGGGGCCTACAATGAGCAGTTCTTC	CASTPLVGAYNEQFF
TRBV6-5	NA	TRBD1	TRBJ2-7	TGTGCCAGCAGTTACGTGTGGGACAGCTACGAGCAGTACTTC	CASSYVWDSYEQYF
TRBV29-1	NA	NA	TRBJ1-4	TGCAGCGGCCGGTTTGGAAATGAAAAACTGTTTTTT	CSGRFGNEKLFF
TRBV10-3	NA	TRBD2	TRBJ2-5	TGTGCCATCAGTGACCCCCTAGCGGGACGGGAGACCCAGTACTTC	CAISDPLAGRETQYF
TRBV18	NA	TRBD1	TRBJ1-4	TGTGCCAGCTCACCGGGACAGGGTGGAGAAAAACTGTTTTTT	CASSPGQGGEKLFF
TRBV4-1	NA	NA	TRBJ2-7	TGCGCCAGCAGCCAGGAGGGGTTCGGTACGTACGAGCAGTACTTC	CASSQEGFGTYEQYF
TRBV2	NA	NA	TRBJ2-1	TGTGCCAGCAGTGGGGACTCCAATGAGCAGTTCTTC	CASSGDSNEQFF
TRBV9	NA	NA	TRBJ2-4	TGTGCCAGCAGCGTACATGGGGGGCTAGGAGCCAAAAACATTCAGTACTTC	CASSVHGGLGAKNIQYF
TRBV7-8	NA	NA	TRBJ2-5	TGTGCCAGCCGGAGGAGAGGGAGAGAGACCCAGTACTTC	CASRRRGRETQYF
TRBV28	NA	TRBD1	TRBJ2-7	TGTGCCAGCAGTTTCTTGGTCTTGGGACAGCCTTACGAGCAGTACTTC	CASSFLVLGQPYEQYF
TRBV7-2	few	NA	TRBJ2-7	TGTGCCAGCAGCTTCGGGGCAGCCTACGAGCAGTACTTC	CASSFGAAYEQYF
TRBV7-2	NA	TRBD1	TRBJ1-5	TGTGCCAGCAGCTTCGACAGGGAACGAGGTCAGCCCCAGCATTTT	CASSFDRERGQPQHF
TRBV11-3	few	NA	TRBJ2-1	TGTGCCAGCAGCTCTAAGGACAATGAGCAGTTCTTC	CASSSKDNEQFF
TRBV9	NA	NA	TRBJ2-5	TGTGCCAGCAGCGTAGGGTTGGTTCGGGAGGAGACCCAGTACTTC	CASSVGLVREETQYF
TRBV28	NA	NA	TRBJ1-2	TGTGCCAGCAGGTCCGATTTAGGCTACACCTTC	CASRSDLGYTF
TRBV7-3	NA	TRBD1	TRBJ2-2	TGTGCCAGCAGCTTGACAGGGGGCCACACCGGGGAGCTGTTTTTT	CASSLTGGHTGELFF
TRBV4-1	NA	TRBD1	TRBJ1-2	TGCGCCAGCAGCCAAGCCGGACAGGGGGCGTTCTATGGCTACACCTTC	CASSQAGQGAFYGYTF
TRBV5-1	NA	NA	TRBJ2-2	TGCGCCAGCAGCTTGGCCAGGGCCCACTCGAACACCGGGGAGCTGTTTTTT	CASSLARAHSNTGELFF
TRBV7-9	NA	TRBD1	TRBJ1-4	TGTGCCAGCAGCTTACGACAGGGCCTAACCGGTGAAAAACTGTTTTTT	CASSLRQGLTGEKLFF
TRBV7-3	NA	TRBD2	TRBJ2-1	TGTGCCAGCAGCCACCCGGGACTAGTGAACAATGAGCAGTTCTTC	CASSHPGLVNNEQFF
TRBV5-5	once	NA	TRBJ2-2	TGTGCCAGCAGCTTGGTCGGGATCAACACCGGGGAGCTGTTTTTT	CASSLVGINTGELFF
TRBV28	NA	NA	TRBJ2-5	TGTGCCAGCAGTTTTGCAGGGGTAGTCGGGGAGACCCAGTACTTC	CASSFAGVVGETQYF
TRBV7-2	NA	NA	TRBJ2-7	TGTGCCAGCAGCCCTCGAATCTACGAGCAGTACTTC	CASSPRIYEQYF
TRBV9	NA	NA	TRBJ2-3	TGTGCCAGCAGCTTCAGTGGAATCGGGAGCTCAGATACGCAGTATTTT	CASSFSGIGSSDTQYF
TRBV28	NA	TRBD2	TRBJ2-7	TGTGCCATCTCCCCCGAGACTAGCAACGAGCAGTACTTC	CAISPETSNEQYF
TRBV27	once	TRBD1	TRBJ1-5	TGTGCCAGCAGCAAGGGAGGGGGCTACAATCAGCCCCAGCATTTT	CASSKGGGYNQPQHF
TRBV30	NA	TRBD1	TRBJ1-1	TGTGCCCGGACAGGGGCGCGGAACACTGAAGCTTTCTTT	CARTGARNTEAFF
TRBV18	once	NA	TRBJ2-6	TGTGCCAGCTCACCGGGAGGACCGAGCTCTGGGGCCAACGTCCTGACTTTC	CASSPGGPSSGANVLTF
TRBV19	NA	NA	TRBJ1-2	TGTGCCAGCCTGGGTCGGTGGGACTATGGCTACACCTTC	CASLGRWDYGYTF
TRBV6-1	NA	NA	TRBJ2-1	TGTGCCAGCAGTGAACAACTGAGAATAGGCGGCGATGAGCAATTCTTC	CASSEQLRIGGDEQFF
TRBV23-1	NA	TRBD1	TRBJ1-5	TGCGCCAGCAGCCTACAGGGGAGAGACCAGCCCCAGCATTTT	CASSLQGRDQPQHF
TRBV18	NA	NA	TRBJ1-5	TGTGCCAGCTCGTCGGACTCCCTGAGGGAACAGCCCCAGCATTTT	CASSSDSLREQPQHF
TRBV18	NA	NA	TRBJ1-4	TGTGCCAGCTCTCCACAGGGAACTAATGAAAAACTGTTTTTT	CASSPQGTNEKLFF
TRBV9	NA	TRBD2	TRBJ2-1	TGTGCCAGCAGCCTGGGACTAGCGGGTTTGGGGGAGCAGTTCTTC	CASSLGLAGLGEQFF